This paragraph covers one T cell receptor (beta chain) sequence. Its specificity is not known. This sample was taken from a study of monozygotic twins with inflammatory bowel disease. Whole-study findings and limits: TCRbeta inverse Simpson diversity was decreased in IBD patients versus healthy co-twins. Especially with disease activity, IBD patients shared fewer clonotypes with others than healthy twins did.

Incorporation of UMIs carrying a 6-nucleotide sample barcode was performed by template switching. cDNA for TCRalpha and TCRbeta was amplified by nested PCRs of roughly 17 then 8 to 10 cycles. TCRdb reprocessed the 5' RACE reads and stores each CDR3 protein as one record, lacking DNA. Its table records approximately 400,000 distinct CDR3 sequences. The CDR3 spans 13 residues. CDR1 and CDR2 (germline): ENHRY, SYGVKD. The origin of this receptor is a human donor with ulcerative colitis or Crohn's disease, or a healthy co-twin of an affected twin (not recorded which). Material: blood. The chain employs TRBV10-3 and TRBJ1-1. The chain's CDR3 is CAMTAVPNTEAFF.